This T cell receptor beta chain was obtained from a study of blood T cell repertoires in COVID-19. Study-level information: There were acute and convalescent COVID-19 samples, and they came from the United States, Italy and Spain. In each case, the material was cDNA or gDNA derived from T cells, B-cell-depleted T cells, or PBMCs.

Germline V gives CDR1 KGHDR, CDR2 SFDVKD. The CDR3 extends over 13 amino acids. The V segment lost 4 bases and the J segment 8 bases; nucleotides outside the gene matches: 3. This clone came up a few times. Authors' methods: Nucleated cell number was recorded as an estimate derived from reference gene primer amplification. Here immunoSEQ multiplex PCR was the method, and the copy in TCRdb shows in-frame clones only, minus some. V, J and clone size reflect that table, while D and trimming were determined from the DNA. The repertoire consists of approximately 15,000 clones, with over 65% occurring once and the leading ten covering 20% to 25%.

V usage is TRBV24-1 and J usage is TRBJ1-2; 10 nucleotides line up with TRBD1. Sequencing used peripheral blood. The source is a boy aged 2 to 10 with active or convalescent COVID-19. CDR3 in amino acids: CATSERDRGGYTF. The CDR3 DNA reads as TGTGCCACCAGTGAACGGGACAGGGGAGGCTACACCTTC.